This entry is about one TCR beta chain. Its antigen specificity is not known. No much larger clone is present one base from it, and per-base qualities are unavailable. This specimen belongs to a study of shared clonotypes between healthy human individuals (dated by TCRdb to about 2020). About the full investigation: A few men and two women, aged 18 to 49 years, made up the cohort. For each donor, CD4 naive and CD4 memory were each given three plates, CD8 naive was given two plates, and CD8 memory was given one plate. The study deeply sequenced blood TCR repertoires of five healthy adults to estimate repertoire size and the extent of clonotype sharing between individuals. To increase sequencing depth and limit assay-specific biases, TCR repertoire library preparation and sequencing were carried out by different laboratories using diverse techniques. Per donor, leukapheresis produced somewhere between about 0.94 and 9 billion PBMCs. Results the study describes overall, beyond this receptor: Even with the large sequencing depth, rarefaction of the sorted-subset datasets indicated that sequencing was incomplete. Across four donors, roughly 5.4% of naive CD4, 3% to 4% of naive CD8, 2.3% of memory CD4, and roughly 0.41% of memory CD8 clonotypes were shared. The genetic and exposure-history diversity represented was limited by the small number of donors. Larger estimated clonotype richness was generally found for naive subsets than for memory subsets. Sampling was restricted to blood, and TCR repertoires in tissue are likely to differ from TCR repertoires in blood. Pairwise subsampling indicated that sequencing depth was expected to affect the degree of clonotype sharing among donors. Compared with non-shared clonotypes, the clonotypes found in all four sorted-subset donors had higher generation probabilities.

Using the deep immunoSEQ assay, TCR CDR3 regions were amplified from genomic DNA by multiplex PCR. Extracted genomic DNA from each cell subset was spread evenly across all wells of several immunoSEQ 96-well plates, with each plate serving as a replicate. For sorted subsets, each replicate PCR was loaded with approximately 0.2 ug genomic DNA, equivalent to about 33,000 T cell genomes. Purified libraries were measured with a Qubit 3.0 fluorometer, size-checked on a Bioanalyzer 2100, and measured again with the KAPA Library Quantification kit. Every immunoSEQ 96-well plate was sequenced on a separate single-read 150-cycle Illumina NextSeq 550 flow cell. For the original study's pipeline: The immunoSEQ output contained only junctional sequences without quality scores, so filtering could not match that applied to full-length reads. To assign V/J genes and CDR3, sequences were annotated against IMGT germline references using PyIR, a Python wrapper for IgBLAST v1.9. Reads with weak V/J assignments (E-value above 1e-6), missing CDR3, stop codons, out-of-frame junctions, or ambiguous translated residues were removed. V3J clonotypes were defined by identical inferred V gene, J gene, and CDR3 amino acid sequence. To compute the percentage overlap between repertoires, the number of shared unique clonotypes was divided by the size of the smaller repertoire. RTK rarefaction, the Chao1 estimator, and Recon v2.1 estimates of unobserved clonotypes were used to assess repertoire richness. Generation probabilities for all TCRbeta clonotypes obtained by the gDNA method from a handful of donors were computed using OLGA. TCRdb took over this immuneACCESS table, retaining in-frame rearrangements with V and J assigned. Such tables are incomplete; in checked studies, under half of the missing clones stem from an unresolved V gene, and the remainder is unexplained. That table is the source of V, J and clone size, and D and trimming were worked out from the DNA. This sample lists about 1.5 million clones; around 98% were detected once. Together, the top ten hold less than 0.55% of the sample.

V loses 2 bases at its end and J loses 9 bases; junction bases beyond the gene matches: 6. CDR1 SGDLS and CDR2 YYNGEE are derived from the germline V gene. The CDR3 has 14 amino acids, counting the end cysteine and phenylalanine. The CDR3 DNA has 42 bases and is translated from base 1. The donors were healthy, HIV-negative adults with no recently reported acute infections or vaccinations. Every donor was a Caucasian adult living in Nashville, Tennessee, USA. CD4+ T cells were enriched through magnetic negative selection, after which naive cells were positively selected on CD45RA and the remaining negative fraction served as the memory subset. Blood was obtained by leukapheresis, after which PBMCs were separated by Ficoll-Histopaque density gradient centrifugation and cryopreserved in liquid nitrogen vapor phase. Analytical flow cytometry was used to check the purity and quantity of every magnetically sorted T cell population. Genomic DNA was isolated from every sorted fraction and measured by UV absorbance on a Nanodrop 2000c.

The TCR comes from a man aged 25 to 40 in good health. Sequenced sample: naive CD4+ T cells sorted from blood. Sample cell subset or site, as interpreted from the label and publication: CD45RA+ positively selected. Recombination joined TRBV9 with TRBJ2-1, with 9 bases matching TRBD2. The nucleotide sequence reads as follows: TGTGCCAGCAGCGTGGCTAGCGGGGCGGGTGAGCAGTTCTTC. Its product reads: CASSVASGAGEQFF.